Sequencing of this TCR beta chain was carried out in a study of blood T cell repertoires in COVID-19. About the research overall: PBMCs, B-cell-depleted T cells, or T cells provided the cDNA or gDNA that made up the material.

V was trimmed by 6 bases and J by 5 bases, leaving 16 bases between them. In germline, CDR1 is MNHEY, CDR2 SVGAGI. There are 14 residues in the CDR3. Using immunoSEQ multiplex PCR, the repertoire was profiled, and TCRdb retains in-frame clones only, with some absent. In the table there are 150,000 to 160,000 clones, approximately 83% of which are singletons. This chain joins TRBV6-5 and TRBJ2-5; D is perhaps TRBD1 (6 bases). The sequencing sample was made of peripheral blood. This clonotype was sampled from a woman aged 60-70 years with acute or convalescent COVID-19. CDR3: CASRRDTHRETQYF. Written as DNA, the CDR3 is TGTGCCAGCAGACGGGACACTCACAGGGAGACCCAGTACTTC.